This record looks at one T cell receptor beta chain sequence and its context. Patients in Seattle were enrolled during active infection, then followed longitudinally. CDR3 size: 14 residues. The V gene's germline CDR1 is MDHEN and CDR2 SYDVKM. V was pared by 6 bases and J by 1 base, with 12 bases between. The data stem from a study of blood T cell repertoires in COVID-19. Study overall: Sites in the United States, Italy and Spain provided acute and convalescent COVID-19 samples. In each case, the material was cDNA or gDNA derived from T cells, B-cell-depleted T cells, or PBMCs.

Per the authors' pipeline: Nucleated cell counts were estimated from reference gene primer amplification. Method: immunoSEQ multiplex PCR; TCRdb's copy keeps in-frame clones and lacks some. The DNA was the basis for D and trimming; V, J and clone size are from that table. There are about 370,000 clones in the sample; more than 80% occur only once, and 3% lies in the top ten. The J gene is TRBJ1-2, the V gene TRBV28, with D perhaps TRBD1 (6 bases). This sequence originates from a woman aged 25 to 45 with COVID-19, enrolled during active disease. Sequencing was carried out using peripheral blood. The CDR3 protein is CASRPQGFNYGYTF. In DNA, the CDR3 is TGTGCCAGCAGACCACAGGGTTTTAACTATGGCTACACCTTC.